This T cell receptor (beta chain) appears in the sequencing data of a study of circulating and synovial CD4+ cells in juvenile arthritis. Notes on the study in general: T cell genome counts differed by at least an order of magnitude between CPL and CD4 samples. Traditional Vbeta family usage analysis missed the pathogenic-like versus bulk difference. Diversity here was lower than in bulk blood CD4 cells. Compared with bulk blood, circulating pathogenic-like lymphocytes shared substantially more CDR3 sequences with synovial T cells.

V trimming: 2 bases; J trimming: 2 bases; junction bases outside the gene matches: 9. CDR1 and CDR2 (germline): MNHNS, SASEGT. CDR3 size: 16 residues. Clones were read by immunoSEQ multiplex PCR, and TCRdb kept only the in-frame ones, dropping some. This table holds about 30,000 clones, about 93% found once. Worth noting for this clone: Its specificity is unknown.

Sequencing input: CD4+ T cells from blood. The V and J genes are TRBV6-1 and TRBJ2-7, with 7 bases identical to TRBD2. This receptor was identified in a human donor with juvenile idiopathic arthritis. DNA for the CDR3: TGTGCCAGCAGTGAAACTAGAACGGGAGGCCCCTACGAGCAGTACTTC. This translates into CASSETRTGGPYEQYF.